Below, 6 T cell receptor beta chains from the same sample are listed, as sequenced in a study of blood T cell repertoires in COVID-19. The data were produced by immunoSEQ multiplex PCR, yet TCRdb's version contains in-frame clones alone and is incomplete. There are about 240,000 clones in the sample; about 83% occur only once, and 3% to 4.5% lies in the top ten. Sequencing was performed on PBMCs or T cells enriched from blood (not recorded which). These receptors were obtained from a woman aged 40 to 50 who had been exposed to COVID-19.

The chain carries TRBV19 and TRBJ2-3; D is undetermined. The CDR3 extends over 12 amino acids. Looked up from germline, CDR1 is LNHDA and CDR2 is SQIVND (reference sequence). Between the trimmed V and J ends, which lost 6 bases and 1 base, there was a span of 5 bases. The CDR3 region is CASSLRTDTQYF. The CDR3 DNA follows: TGTGCCAGTAGCCTACGCACAGATACGCAGTATTTT.

V usage is TRBV6-2 or TRBV6-3 and J usage is TRBJ2-2, with 10 nucleotides matching TRBD1. This CDR3 comprises 13 residues. With 5 bases clipped from V and 6 bases from J, the junction kept 0 bases outside the gene matches. Germline loops: CDR1 MNHEY, CDR2 SVGEGT. CDR3 protein: CASSGQGAGELFF. DNA for the CDR3: TGTGCCAGCAGTGGACAGGGGGCCGGGGAGCTGTTTTTT.

The rearrangement links TRBV5-6 to TRBJ2-3; tentatively, D is TRBD2 (7 bases). From germline, CDR1 is SGHDT and CDR2 YYEEEE. The CDR3 loop spans 15 amino acids. V lost 3 bases and J 4 bases, leaving 15 bases between the germline ends. The CDR3 reads CASSSSGGSADTQYF. DNA for the CDR3: TGTGCCAGCAGCTCTTCGGGGGGCTCGGCAGATACGCAGTATTTT.

The chain combines TRBV13 with TRBJ1-3, with 7 bases that match TRBD1. The CDR3 is made up of 18 amino acids. Trimming removed 3 bases from V and 0 bases from J; junction bases left unmatched: 11. Germline V gives CDR1 PRHDT, CDR2 FYEKMQ (reference sequence). In nucleotides, the CDR3 is TGTGCCAGCAGCTTGGGGACAGTCCCGATGGGCTCTGGAAACACCATATATTTT. Protein: CASSLGTVPMGSGNTIYF.

The V gene is TRBV4-2, the J gene TRBJ2-5; possible D gene TRBD2, 6 bases. Germline V gene lookup returns CDR1 LGHNA and CDR2 YNFKEQ. V lost 4 bases to trimming and J lost 5 bases, with 20 bases between them. The CDR3 is 16 amino acids. This chain's CDR3 is CASSRIGSSQRETQYF. DNA of the CDR3: TGTGCCAGCAGCCGGATCGGGAGTAGCCAAAGGGAGACCCAGTACTTC.

V is TRBV18 and J is TRBJ2-7, with 7 bases lining up with TRBD1. J lost 6 bases, V lost 3 bases, and 8 bases had no gene match. CDR1 is KGHSH and CDR2 is LQKENI in the germline V gene. CDR3 length equals 14 residues. CDR3 amino acids: CASSPIDRDGEQYF. In nucleotides, the CDR3 is TGTGCCAGCTCACCTATCGACAGGGACGGCGAGCAGTACTTC.